Presented here are 29 T cell receptor beta chains from one specimen sequenced in a study of cytomegalovirus exposure and HLA in healthy donors. A multiplex PCR was run with 60 Vbeta primers and 13 Jbeta primers. Produced via immunoSEQ multiplex PCR; TCRdb's table is partial and in-frame only. The sample totals some 160,000 clones. The sequenced sample was PBMCs. All receptors derive from a man aged 25 to 40 in good health and CMV-seronegative.

This rearrangement joins TRBV19 to TRBJ2-2; D perhaps matches TRBD2 (6 bases). The CDR3 spans 15 residues. CDR1 and CDR2 from the germline V gene are LNHDA and SQIVND (reference sequence). The V and J ends lost 9 bases and 6 bases respectively, with 20 bases between them. Here the CDR3 reads CASSPQYTGAGELFF. CDR3 in DNA: TGTGCCAGCAGCCCCCAGTACACGGGAGCCGGGGAGCTGTTTTTT.

As to this clone: The sample has other DNA sequences that encode this CDR3 too. The chain joins TRBV12-5 to TRBJ2-5; TRBD2 aligns across 7 bases. V was pared by 5 bases and J by 5 bases, with 5 bases of the junction left unmatched. The CDR3 consists of 13 residues. CDR1 is LGHNT and CDR2 is FRNRAP in the germline V gene. The DNA for the CDR3 is TGTGCTAGTGGTGGGAGCGGGACCGAGACCCAGTACTTC. It specifies CASGGSGTETQYF.

The chain links TRBV5-6 to TRBJ1-2, with D uncertain. Trimming removed 7 bases at V and 4 bases at J, with 17 bases between. In germline, CDR1 is SGHDT, CDR2 YYEEEE. The CDR3 runs to 14 residues. Here the CDR3 reads CASLGRSSFYGYTF. The CDR3 nucleotides are TGTGCCAGCCTAGGGAGGAGTTCTTTCTATGGCTACACCTTC.

This chain connects TRBV6-5 to TRBJ2-2; D is possibly TRBD1 (6 bases). This CDR3 comprises 16 residues. Germline V CDR1 and CDR2: MNHEY, SVGAGI. Trimming took 4 bases from V and 6 from J, leaving 18 bases between them. The CDR3 nucleotides are TGTGCCAGCAGTTCTTTACAGGCCTGGGGGCCCGGGGAGCTGTTTTTT. Translated, it gives CASSSLQAWGPGELFF.

The V and J genes are TRBV6-1 and TRBJ2-5; perhaps TRBD1 as D (6 bases). In germline, CDR1 is MNHNS, CDR2 SASEGT. V lost 7 bases and J lost 1, with 16 bases in between. The CDR3 length is 15 residues. The CDR3 DNA reads as TGTGCCAGCATTAAACAGGGTCGAACCCAAGAGACCCAGTACTTC. Translating it yields CASIKQGRTQETQYF.

The chain has TRBV5-1 and TRBJ2-1; no definite D call. Trimming removed 4 bases from V and 0 bases from J, with 14 bases in between. Germline loops: CDR1 SGHRS, CDR2 YFSETQ. The CDR3 has 16 residues. CDR3 region: CASSVISLGSYNEQFF. DNA of the CDR3: TGCGCCAGCAGCGTGATTAGTCTAGGCTCCTACAATGAGCAGTTCTTC.

The V call is TRBV15, the J call TRBJ2-2; 12 bases match TRBD2. The CDR3 runs 16 residues. In germline, CDR1 is LNHNV, CDR2 YYDKDF (reference sequence). V shed 8 bases, J shed 3 bases, and the junction held 7 bases outside the gene matches. CDR3 region: CATGGLAGIYTGELFF. The DNA for the CDR3 is TGTGCCACCGGAGGACTAGCGGGAATATACACCGGGGAGCTGTTTTTT.

The chain links TRBV18 to TRBJ2-5, with 7 bases aligning to TRBD1. With V trimmed by 1 base and J by 5 bases, 4 bases remained unmatched. The CDR3 length is 14 residues. CDR1 is KGHSH and CDR2 is LQKENI in the germline V gene. The CDR3 spells CASSPRQGWETQYF. DNA for the CDR3: TGTGCCAGCTCACCACGACAGGGTTGGGAGACCCAGTACTTC.

The chain has TRBV2 and TRBJ2-3, with TRBD2 identical over 9 bases. The germline gives CDR1 SNHLY, CDR2 FYNNEI. Germline trimming cut 6 bases from V and 3 bases from J; bases unmatched to any gene: 7. The CDR3 extends over 15 amino acids. The CDR3 sequence is CASRLAGVETDTQYF. As DNA, the CDR3 is TGTGCCAGCAGATTAGCGGGAGTGGAGACAGATACGCAGTATTTT.

The V gene is TRBV7-8, the J gene TRBJ2-7, with 7 bases that match TRBD2. With 1 base clipped from V and 3 bases from J, the junction kept 6 bases outside the gene matches. The CDR3 spans 15 residues. Germline CDR1 and CDR2: SGHVS and FQNEAQ. CDR3 DNA sequence: TGTGCCAGCAGCTTAGAAGGGACTATTGACTACGAGCAGTACTTC. Amino acid sequence: CASSLEGTIDYEQYF.

This chain links TRBV9 with TRBJ2-1; 11 positions agree with TRBD2. The V gene end was trimmed by 5 bases and the J gene end by 9 bases; junction bases not matched to a gene: 7. The CDR3 runs to 14 residues. CDR1 and CDR2 (germline): SGDLS, YYNGEE. CDR3 bases: TGTGCCAGCAGTCCACTAGCGGGAGCGGGTGAGCAGTTCTTC. Translated: CASSPLAGAGEQFF.

This sequence joins TRBV7-9 and TRBJ2-5; the D gene is possibly TRBD2 (6 bases). Gene TRBJ2-7 matches the end of the DNA better, so the J call may be wrong. The germline V gene encodes CDR1 SEHNR and CDR2 FQNEAQ (reference sequence). The CDR3 contains 16 residues. The CDR3 loop is CASSLGFAGSLGEQYF. The DNA of the CDR3 is TGTGCCAGCAGCTTAGGATTCGCCGGGAGCTTGGGCGAGCAGTACTTC.

The genes are TRBV11-3 and TRBJ2-1; 11 bases line up with TRBD2. CDR3 size: 17 residues. Per the germline V gene, CDR1 is SGHNT and CDR2 is YENEEA. J was trimmed by 6 bases and V by 5 bases; bases with no gene match: 12. This chain's CDR3 is CASSQTVTSGTSNEQFF. CDR3 DNA sequence: TGTGCCAGCAGCCAAACTGTGACTAGCGGGACTTCCAATGAGCAGTTCTTC.

This chain links TRBV5-5 with TRBJ1-6; D is ambiguous. CDR1 and CDR2 (germline): SGHKS, YYEKEE (reference sequence). The V gene lost 0 bases and the J gene lost 9 bases, with 13 bases spanning the gap. The CDR3 spans 15 residues. Here the CDR3 reads CASSLAAVRGSPLHF. The DNA for the CDR3 is TGTGCCAGCAGCTTGGCGGCAGTCCGAGGTTCACCCCTCCACTTT.

This chain joins TRBV19 and TRBJ1-5; 10 nucleotides match TRBD1. Trimming removed 3 bases from V and 5 bases from J; junction bases left unmatched: 13. The CDR3 runs 18 residues. The V gene's germline CDR1 is LNHDA and CDR2 SQIVND (reference sequence). CDR3 in amino acids: CASSIPSWDRGLDQPQHF. Written as DNA, the CDR3 is TGTGCCAGTAGTATCCCATCCTGGGACAGGGGTTTAGATCAGCCCCAGCATTTT.

The CDR3 protein is CASSYSWQDGYEQYF. CDR3 coding DNA: TGTGCCAGCAGTTACTCTTGGCAGGATGGTTACGAGCAGTACTTC. This rearrangement joins TRBV6-5 to TRBJ2-7; no firm D call. V shed 0 bases and J shed 4 bases, with 13 bases lying between them. Per the germline V gene, CDR1 is MNHEY and CDR2 is SVGAGI. CDR3 length: 15 residues.

CDR3 amino acids: CSVDGAVDSYNEQFF. DNA for the CDR3: TGCAGCGTTGACGGAGCGGTCGACTCCTACAATGAGCAGTTCTTC. The chain is built from TRBV29-1 and TRBJ2-1, with D possibly TRBD2 on 5 matching bases. CDR3 length equals 15 residues. From germline, CDR1 is SQVTM and CDR2 ANQGSEA. V was cut by 3 bases and J by 0 bases, with 12 bases left in between.

This chain uses TRBV6-4 with TRBJ1-1; D call uncertain. Germline V gene lookup returns CDR1 MRHNA and CDR2 SNTAGT. The CDR3 contains 13 residues. V was clipped by 4 bases and J by 1 base, with 7 bases between them. The CDR3 loop reads CASSVRENTEAFF. Here the CDR3 DNA reads TGTGCCAGCAGTGTCCGGGAGAACACTGAAGCTTTCTTT.

The chain employs TRBV11-3 and TRBJ2-1, with D uncertain. Germline V CDR1 and CDR2: SGHNT, YENEEA. The CDR3 loop spans 16 amino acids. Trimming removed 2 bases at V and 1 base at J, with 12 bases between. The CDR3 protein is CASSLYPPGSYNEQFF. CDR3 nucleotide sequence: TGTGCCAGCAGCTTATATCCACCCGGGTCCTACAATGAGCAGTTCTTC.

The chain couples TRBV4-1 to TRBJ2-1; 14 nucleotides align to TRBD2. This CDR3 is built from 15 residues. CDR1 is MGHRA and CDR2 is YSYEKL in the germline V gene. V lost 4 bases, J lost 7 bases, and 3 bases stayed unmatched. This CDR3 reads CASSPWTSGGNEQFF. The CDR3 DNA reads TGCGCCAGCAGCCCCTGGACTAGCGGGGGGAATGAGCAGTTCTTC.

This chain uses TRBV4-1 with TRBJ2-5, with 9 bases matching TRBD1. V lost 3 bases, J lost 4 bases, and 12 bases stayed unmatched. CDR3 length: 17 amino acids. Germline V gives CDR1 MGHRA, CDR2 YSYEKL. The CDR3 is CASSQTPGQGSGETQYF. The CDR3 DNA reads as TGCGCCAGCAGCCAGACGCCGGGACAGGGCTCCGGAGAGACCCAGTACTTC.

The chain employs TRBV27 and TRBJ2-7; tentatively, D is TRBD1 (5 bases). Deletions cut 3 bases from V and 3 bases from J, with 15 bases between. Germline assignment: CDR1 MNHEY and CDR2 SMNVEV (reference sequence). This CDR3 comprises 15 residues. CDR3 sequence: CASSLAFRAYYEQYF. CDR3 nucleotide sequence: TGTGCCAGCAGTTTGGCCTTCAGGGCCTACTACGAGCAGTACTTC.

The chain is built from TRBV30 and TRBJ2-1; 9 bases match TRBD2. The CDR3 is 12 residues long. Germline CDR1 and CDR2: GTSNPN and SVGIG (reference sequence). V was pared by 1 base and J by 9 bases, with 1 base of the junction left unmatched. CDR3 loop: CAWSGTSVEQFF. The CDR3 coding sequence is TGTGCCTGGAGTGGGACTAGCGTTGAGCAGTTCTTC. The complete variable domain, with remaining parts taken from reference TRBV30 and TRBJ2-1, reads SQTIHQWPATLVQPVGSPLSLECTVEGTSNPNLYWYRQAAGRGLQLLFYSVGIGQISSEVPQNLSASRPQDRQFILSSKKLLLSDSGFYLCAWSGTSVEQFFGPGTRLTVL.

The V call is TRBV28, the J call TRBJ1-2; 7 bases align to TRBD1. Trimming at V came to 4 bases and at J to 7 bases, leaving 9 bases not matched to a gene. CDR1 is MDHEN, CDR2 SYDVKM, per germline. This CDR3 comprises 14 residues. CDR3 DNA sequence: TGTGCCAGCAGTTGGTTAGCCACAGGGGCTGGCTACACCTTC. It specifies CASSWLATGAGYTF.

The V and J genes are TRBV5-1 and TRBJ1-3, with D tentatively TRBD1 (6 bases). This CDR3 spans 17 amino acids. The germline CDR1 and CDR2 sequences are SGHRS and YFSETQ. Trimming took 4 bases from V and 0 from J, leaving 17 bases between them. The CDR3 protein is CASSGGADGVSGNTIYF. The DNA of the CDR3 is TGCGCCAGCAGCGGGGGCGCCGACGGGGTCTCTGGAAACACCATATATTTT.

V and J are TRBV5-1 and TRBJ1-1; D is unresolved. Germline CDR1 SGHRS, CDR2 YFSETQ. CDR3 size: 15 residues. Trimming took 0 bases from V and 4 from J, leaving 13 bases between them. The CDR3 nucleotides read TGCGCCAGCAGCTTGGTAGAGGCCGGGGTCACTGAAGCTTTCTTT. Protein product: CASSLVEAGVTEAFF.

The chain has TRBV10-3 and TRBJ1-3; no definite D call. The CDR3 runs to 15 residues. Germline V gene sequence: CDR1 ENHRY, CDR2 SYGVKD. The V end was cut by 8 bases, the J end by 0 bases, with 14 bases between. The chain's CDR3 is CAIAPSASSGNTIYF. The CDR3 region has the DNA TGTGCCATCGCCCCTTCTGCGAGCTCTGGAAACACCATATATTTT.

In DNA, the CDR3 is TGTGCCAGCAGTTTATACAGGTCGACTAACTATGGCTACACCTTC. Translating it yields CASSLYRSTNYGYTF. The chain couples TRBV28 to TRBJ1-2; tentative D call: TRBD1 (5 bases). This CDR3 spans 15 amino acids. V lost 1 base and J 0 bases, leaving 9 bases between the germline ends. In germline, CDR1 is MDHEN, CDR2 SYDVKM.

This chain joins TRBV11-3 and TRBJ2-1; D remains ambiguous. V lost 0 bases, J lost 5 bases, and 11 bases lay in between. CDR1 SGHNT and CDR2 YENEEA come from the germline V gene. The CDR3 extends over 15 amino acids. The CDR3 is CASSLDKGGHNEQFF. DNA of the CDR3: TGTGCCAGCAGCTTAGATAAAGGCGGTCACAATGAGCAGTTCTTC.